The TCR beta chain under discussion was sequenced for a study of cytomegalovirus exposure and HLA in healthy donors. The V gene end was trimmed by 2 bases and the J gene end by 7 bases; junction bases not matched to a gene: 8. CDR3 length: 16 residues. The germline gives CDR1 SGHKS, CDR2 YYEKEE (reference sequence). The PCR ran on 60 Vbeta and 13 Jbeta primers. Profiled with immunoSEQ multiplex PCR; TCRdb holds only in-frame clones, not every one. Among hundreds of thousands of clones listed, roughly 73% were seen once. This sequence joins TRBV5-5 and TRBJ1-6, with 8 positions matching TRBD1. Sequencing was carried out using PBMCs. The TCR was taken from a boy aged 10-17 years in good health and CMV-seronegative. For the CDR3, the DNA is TGTGCCAGCAGCTTTACAGGGGGTGTGGACAATTCACCCCTCCACTTT. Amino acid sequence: CASSFTGGVDNSPLHF. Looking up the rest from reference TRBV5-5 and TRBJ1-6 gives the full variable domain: DAGVTQSPTHLIKTRGQQVTLRCSPISGHKSVSWYQQVLGQGPQFIFQYYEKEERGRGNFPDRFSARQFPNYSSELNVNALLLGDSALYLCASSFTGGVDNSPLHFGNGTRLTVT.